This T cell receptor (beta chain) is drawn from a study of Ad26.COV2.S vaccination and SARS-CoV-2 variants. Study-level points and caveats: People given the vaccine had a wider spike-specific TCR breadth than placebo recipients did. Substantial post-vaccination breadth of spike-specific CD8+ and CD4+ T cell responses was reported. Quantification of TCR breadth and depth may have yielded underestimates of total T cell responses.

This CDR3 spans 15 amino acids. Germline CDR1 and CDR2: LGHNA and YSLEER. Deletions cut 0 bases from V and 2 bases from J, with 10 bases between. The table came from immunoSEQ multiplex PCR; TCRdb's copy has only in-frame clones and leaves some out. The data contain approximately 350,000 clones, about four fifths of them singletons. The treatment was: 19 received Ad26.COV2.S at low or high dose, single or two shots; about five received placebo; per-sample allocation not given. On day 63 after the first injection, vaccine and placebo recipients gave samples. Ad26.COV2.S expressed prefusion-stabilized spike from the original Wuhan strain. This clone was counted a few times. What it binds is unknown. Other nucleotide sequences in the sample specify the same CDR3.

The sample here was peripheral blood, taken in a trial of Ad26.COV2.S vaccine versus placebo. The rearrangement uses TRBV4-3 and TRBJ1-2; D possibly corresponds to TRBD1 (5 bases). The receptor's source is a person aged 18 to 65 who received the Ad26.COV2.S COVID-19 vaccine or a placebo. The CDR3 loop reads CASSQDLGGNYGYTF. DNA for the CDR3: TGCGCCAGCAGCCAAGACTTGGGGGGGAACTATGGCTACACCTTC.